This TCR beta chain emerged from a study of T-cell memory formation after mild COVID-19 (dated by TCRdb to the early 2020s). For context, the study as a whole: TCR sequence clusters from the two donors were found to be largely donor specific. T-cell clones expanding and contracting after mild COVID-19 in two donors were tracked by longitudinal TCRalpha and TCRbeta repertoire sequencing. Two young, previously healthy adult volunteers made up the cohort, one male and one female.

What the study reported, not specific to this receptor: Some responding clones were detected in pre-infection memory, suggesting pre-existing cross-reactive memory T cells joined the SARS-CoV-2 response. Contracting CD4+ clones turned up mainly in the CM and EM memory subsets, whereas EMRA was where CD8+ clones were enriched. Whether the second-wave clones peaking on day 37 were SARS-CoV-2 specific was not confirmed. Clones that contracted from day 15 to 85 showed balanced CD4/CD8 phenotypes, whereas a second wave of clones that expanded from day 15 to 37 leaned towards CD4+. The study included only two mild cases, and larger cohorts that include severe cases with pre-infection samples were judged to be necessary.

Reading the germline V gene (reference sequence) gives CDR1 MNHEY and CDR2 SMNVEV. The CDR3 measures 17 amino acids from cysteine to phenylalanine. The kept DNA is CDR3 alone, 51 bases in frame from the first base. V is reduced by 5 bases and J by 4 bases, leaving a spacing of 21 bases between them. The sample holds a few counts of this clonotype. The antigen this receptor binds is unknown. No base quality information exists; no much larger clone differs at one position. Ficoll-Paque density gradient centrifugation was used to isolate PBMCs. Sequencing took place on an Illumina NovaSeq 6000. cDNA libraries for TCRalpha and TCRbeta were prepared by 5'RACE using constant-segment primers, with sample barcodes and unique molecular identifiers added. RNA was extracted from every sample with Trizol reagent. The libraries were amplified in two PCR steps, and the second step added a second sample barcode and Illumina TruSeq adapters. Sequencing of the libraries was done on an Illumina NovaSeq, producing 2 x 150 bp paired-end reads. The study's own analysis went as follows. Demultiplexing of reads and collapsing into UMI-guided consensus sequences were performed with migec v1.2.7. Using mixcr v2.1.11, UMI consensuses were aligned to TRA and TRB V and J templates and then assembled into clonotypes. A clonotype was counted as expanded or contracted only when both edgeR and NoisET called the clonotype significant, with the noise models trained on biological replicates. For edgeR calls, a false discovery rate-adjusted p below 0.01 and a log2 fold-change threshold of 1 were applied. As an exploratory analysis of dynamics, max-normalized trajectories of the 1000 most abundant clonotypes were examined with PCA combined with hierarchical clustering. The CD4 or CD8 phenotype of responding clones was assigned using the separately sequenced CD4+ and CD8+ repertoires. TCRdb reworked the public reads: Q25 trimming with fastp, MiXCR clone assembly, productive beta chains retained. Here each entry gathers all rows of one CDR3 protein and keeps the most common genes and DNA. The V and J calls were determined by TCRdb, not by the authors. A total of about 260,000 distinct CDR3 sequences appear in this sample, 8.2% of them only once. Jointly, the top ten make up around a fifth of the sample.

The sequence derives from a man in his late teens or twenties who had mild COVID-19 (a few samples of this study predate the infection). The sample titles of this study are shuffled in the database, so cell type and time point are left out; the donor was told from shared clones. The rearranged segments are TRBV27 and TRBJ2-1; the D gene assignment is perhaps TRBD1 or TRBD2, with each matching 6 bases. The source material was PBMCs or a T cell subset sorted from them (not recorded which). The DNA is TGTGCCAGCAGTATTGCGGGACACACGGACTTGTACAATGAGCAGTTCTTC. Translated, it reads CASSIAGHTDLYNEQFF.